This T cell receptor beta chain stems from a study of beta chain features in type 1 diabetes. Points from the study as a whole: Type 1 diabetes patients had VDJ junctions that carried fewer insertions and more deletions. Across patients, naive, central memory and Treg TCRB repertoires exhibited apparently greater similarity than was observed across healthy donors. Type 1 diabetes patients had moderately but significantly shorter TCRB CDR3s in all four CD4+ subsets.

Every isolated RNA sample was fully reverse transcribed, so sequencing captured expressed TCRB transcripts. The method was immunoSEQ multiplex PCR; TCRdb's version includes in-frame clones alone and lacks a portion of them. The sample shows roughly 220,000 clones, 15% to 20% of them seen only once. Via CD45RO/CCR7/CD25/CD127/CD95/CD27, cells of the CD4+ naive, central memory, regulatory and stem cell-like memory subsets were sorted. Germline CDR1 is MDHEN and CDR2 is SYDVKM. The CDR3 sequence is 15 residues long. The V end was cut by 1 base, the J end by 8 bases, with 16 bases between. Points on this clone: Antigen: not known.

Sequenced sample: naive CD4+ T cells from blood. The sequence was obtained from a man younger than 40 with type 1 diabetes. The V call is TRBV28, the J call TRBJ2-3; D could derive from TRBD1 or TRBD2 (5 bases each). This chain's CDR3 is CASSLSGTRSGTQYF. CDR3 bases: TGTGCCAGCAGTTTATCGGGGACGCGGTCGGGTACGCAGTATTTT.